This note documents a single T cell receptor beta chain sequence. Using a J-beta primer mix together with a sample-barcoded 5' primer, a second PCR was run for 7 to 11 cycles. One entry per CDR3 protein results from TCRdb running MiXCR on the 5' RACE reads. The data contain over 700,000 distinct CDR3 sequences, around a quarter of them singletons. CDR3 length: 13 residues. V was pared by 3 bases and J by 5 bases, with 2 bases of the junction left unmatched. The V gene's germline CDR1 is SGHTA and CDR2 FQGNSA. These data are taken from a study of blood T cells in healthy people across ages. The data also belong to a second study, concerning T cells of mothers and their children.

The gene calls are TRBV7-2 and TRBJ2-5; 8 positions agree with TRBD2. The sequence was collected from a boy aged 5-17 years in good health. The material sequenced was blood. The CDR3 is CASSFSGDETQYF. The CDR3 DNA sequence: TGTGCCAGCAGCTTTAGCGGGGATGAGACCCAGTACTTC.